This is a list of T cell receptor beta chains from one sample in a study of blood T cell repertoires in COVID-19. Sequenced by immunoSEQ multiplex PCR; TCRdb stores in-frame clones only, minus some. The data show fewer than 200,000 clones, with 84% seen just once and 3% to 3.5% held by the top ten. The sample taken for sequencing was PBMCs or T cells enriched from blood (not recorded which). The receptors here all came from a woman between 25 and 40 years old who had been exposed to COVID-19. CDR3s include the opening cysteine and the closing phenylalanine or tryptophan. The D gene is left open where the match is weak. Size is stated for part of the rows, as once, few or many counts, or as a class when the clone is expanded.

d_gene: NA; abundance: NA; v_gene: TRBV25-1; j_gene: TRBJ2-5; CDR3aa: CASSELTSGASETQYF; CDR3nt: TGTGCCAGCAGTGAATTGACTAGTGGCGCCTCGGAGACCCAGTACTTC
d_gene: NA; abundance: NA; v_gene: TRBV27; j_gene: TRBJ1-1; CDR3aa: CASSLIGSTEAFF; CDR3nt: TGTGCCAGCAGTTTGATCGGGAGCACTGAAGCTTTCTTT
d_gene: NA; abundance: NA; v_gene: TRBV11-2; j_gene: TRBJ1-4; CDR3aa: CASSLQWGLLPTNEKLFF; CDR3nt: TGTGCCAGCAGCCTACAATGGGGACTGTTACCAACTAATGAAAAACTGTTTTTT
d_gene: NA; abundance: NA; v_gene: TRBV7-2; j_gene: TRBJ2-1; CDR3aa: CASSFEGRGGEEQFF; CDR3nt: TGTGCCAGCAGCTTTGAAGGGCGGGGCGGGGAGGAGCAGTTCTTC
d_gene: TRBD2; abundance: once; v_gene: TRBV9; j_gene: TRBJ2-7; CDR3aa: CASSRSGDPYYEQYF; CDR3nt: TGTGCCAGCAGTCGAAGCGGGGACCCCTACTACGAGCAGTACTTC
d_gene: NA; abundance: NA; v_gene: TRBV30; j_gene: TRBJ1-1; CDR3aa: CAWSVLMTEAFF; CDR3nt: TGTGCCTGGAGTGTACTAATGACTGAAGCTTTCTTT
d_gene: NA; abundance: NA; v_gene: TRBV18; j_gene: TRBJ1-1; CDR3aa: CASSPIGSEAFF; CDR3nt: TGTGCCAGCTCACCAATTGGGAGTGAAGCTTTCTTT
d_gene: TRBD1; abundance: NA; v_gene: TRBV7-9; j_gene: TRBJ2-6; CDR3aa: CASSKPGQGAGANVLTF; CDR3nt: TGTGCCAGCAGCAAGCCGGGACAGGGGGCCGGGGCCAACGTCCTGACTTTC
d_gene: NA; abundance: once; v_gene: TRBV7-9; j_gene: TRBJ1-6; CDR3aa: CASSLWRGNNSPLHF; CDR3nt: TGTGCCAGCAGCTTATGGAGGGGAAATAATTCACCCCTCCACTTT
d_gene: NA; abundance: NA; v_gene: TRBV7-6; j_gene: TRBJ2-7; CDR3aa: CASSFRQASSYEQYF; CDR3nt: TGTGCCAGCAGCTTTAGGCAGGCTTCCTCCTACGAGCAGTACTTC
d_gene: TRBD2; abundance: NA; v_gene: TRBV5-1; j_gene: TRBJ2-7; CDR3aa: CASSLVAPRGGEQYF; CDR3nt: TGCGCCAGCAGCTTGGTGGCTCCACGGGGGGGCGAGCAGTACTTC
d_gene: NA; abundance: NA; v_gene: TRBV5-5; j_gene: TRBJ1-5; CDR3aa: CASSLIGSNQPQHF; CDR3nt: TGTGCCAGCAGCTTAATCGGTAGCAATCAGCCCCAGCATTTT
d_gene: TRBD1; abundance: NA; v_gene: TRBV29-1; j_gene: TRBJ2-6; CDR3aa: CSVWVTGGSGANVLTF; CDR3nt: TGCAGCGTTTGGGTTACAGGGGGCTCTGGGGCCAACGTCCTGACTTTC
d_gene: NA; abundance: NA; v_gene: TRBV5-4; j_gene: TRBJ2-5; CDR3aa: CASSSMGGPRGETQYF; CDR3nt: TGTGCCAGCAGCTCCATGGGGGGTCCACGGGGGGAGACCCAGTACTTC
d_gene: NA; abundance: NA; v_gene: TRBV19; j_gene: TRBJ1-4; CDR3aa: CASRTGIEKLFF; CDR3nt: TGTGCCAGTAGGACAGGAATTGAAAAACTGTTTTTT
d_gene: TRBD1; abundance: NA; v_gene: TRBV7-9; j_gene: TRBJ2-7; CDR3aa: CASSRRPGQGYEQYF; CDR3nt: TGTGCCAGCAGCCGGCGGCCGGGACAGGGCTACGAGCAGTACTTC